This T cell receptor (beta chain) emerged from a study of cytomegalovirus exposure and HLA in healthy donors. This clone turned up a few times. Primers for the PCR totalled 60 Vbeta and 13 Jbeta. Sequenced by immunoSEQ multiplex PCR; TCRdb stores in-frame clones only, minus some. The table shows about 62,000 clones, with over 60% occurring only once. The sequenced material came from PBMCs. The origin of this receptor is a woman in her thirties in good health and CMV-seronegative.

The CDR3 DNA is TGTGCCAGCAGCTTAGACGACAGGGGGCTGAATCAGCCCCAGCATTTT. Translated, it gives CASSLDDRGLNQPQHF. This chain uses TRBV7-8 with TRBJ1-5; 10 positions agree with TRBD1. CDR3 size: 16 residues. Trimming removed 1 base from V and 4 bases from J; junction bases left unmatched: 4. The germline V gene encodes CDR1 SGHVS and CDR2 FQNEAQ. Filled out from reference TRBV7-8 and TRBJ1-5, the complete variable domain reads GAGVSQSPRYKVAKRGQDVALRCDPISGHVSLFWYQQALGQGPEFLTYFQNEAQLDKSGLPSDRFFAERPEGSVSTLKIQRTQQEDSAVYLCASSLDDRGLNQPQHFGDGTRLSIL.